This TCR beta chain emerged from a study of T-cell reconstitution after alpha-beta-depleted transplantation in children (dated by TCRdb to the mid-2010s). At the level of the whole study: The study quantitatively tracked T-cell immune reconstitution after TCRalphabeta/CD19-depleted allogeneic hematopoietic cell transplantation in children using TCR repertoire profiling. The paper's findings and limits, for the study overall: Hyperexpanded clone frequencies declined over subsequent months; after one year, T-cell counts and TCRbeta diversity were mostly attributed to newly produced T cells. Apparently early alphabetaT-cell count recovery about two months after transplant reportedly relied on only several hundred rapidly expanded clones derived from non-depleted graft cells. The high TCRbeta diversity at day 60 in some patients was ascribed to recipient T cells and intrathymic progenitors that had survived conditioning.

CDR3 length: 17 amino acids, cysteine to phenylalanine. Only the CDR3 part of the read is kept: 51 bases, read in frame from the first base. Taken from the germline V gene, the CDR1 and CDR2 loops are SGHRS and YFSETQ. V is pruned by 2 bases and J by 5 bases, leaving 12 bases of the junction without a gene match. In this sample, this clonotype turned up a few times. The specificity of this receptor is unknown. The input lacks base qualities; no much larger clone sits a single base away. Read against the paper, the sample's treatment or condition label means: allogeneic hematopoietic cell transplantation with graft depleted of TCRalphabeta T cells and CD19 B cells. The children who served as transplant recipients had been given grafts of TCRalphabeta/CD19-depleted allogeneic hematopoietic cells. The protocol used for the library was PCR. This sample was sequenced with an Illumina HiSeq 2500. Molecular barcoding was employed in the preparation of TCR libraries, with unique molecular identifiers being used to normalize TCRbeta repertoire quantification. The raw public reads went through TCRdb reprocessing: fastp at Q25, MiXCR clone calling, in-frame beta chains kept. Every entry covers one CDR3 protein and lists the most common genes and DNA from its rows. Recorded for this sample are approximately 150,000 distinct CDR3 sequences; around 9% of them occurred a single time. About a sixth of the sample rests with the top ten.

The clonotype was recovered from a female patient between 2 and 10 years old who had a stem cell transplant for congenital amegakaryocytic thrombocytopenia, so the T cells may come from the graft donor. Sequencing was performed on PBMCs, mostly from graft donor cells, taken 180 days after TCRalphabeta/CD19-depleted stem cell transplant. The rearrangement combines TRBV5-1 with TRBJ2-1, with 8 middle bases fitting TRBD1. For the CDR3, the sequence is CASSFIPGQGENNEQFF. The sequenced DNA: TGCGCCAGCAGCTTTATCCCCGGACAGGGAGAGAACAATGAGCAGTTCTTC. Supplemented by the reference TRBV5-1 and TRBJ2-1 proteins around the CDR3, the complete variable domain is KAGVTQTPRYLIKTRGQQVTLSCSPISGHRSVSWYQQTPGQGLQFLFEYFSETQRNKGNFPGRFSGRQFSNSRSEMNVSTLELGDSALYLCASSFIPGQGENNEQFFGPGTRLTVL.